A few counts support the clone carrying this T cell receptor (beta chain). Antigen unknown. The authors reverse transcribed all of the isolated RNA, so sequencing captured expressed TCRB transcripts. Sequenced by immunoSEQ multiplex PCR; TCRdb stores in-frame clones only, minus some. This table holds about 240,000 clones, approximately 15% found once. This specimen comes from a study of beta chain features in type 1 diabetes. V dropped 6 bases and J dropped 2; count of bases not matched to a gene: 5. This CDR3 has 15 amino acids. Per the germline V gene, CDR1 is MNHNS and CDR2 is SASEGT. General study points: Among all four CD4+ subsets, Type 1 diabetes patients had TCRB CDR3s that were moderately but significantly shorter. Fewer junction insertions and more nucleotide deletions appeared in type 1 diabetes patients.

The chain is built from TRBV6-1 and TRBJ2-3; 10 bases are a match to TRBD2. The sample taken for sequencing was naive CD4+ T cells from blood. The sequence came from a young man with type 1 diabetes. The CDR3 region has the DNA TGTGCCAGCAGCTTAGCGGGGGGACTCACAGATACGCAGTATTTT. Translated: CASSLAGGLTDTQYF.